This TCR beta chain is drawn from a study of cytomegalovirus exposure and HLA in healthy donors. With 60 Vbeta and 13 Jbeta primers, the PCR was carried out. Produced via immunoSEQ multiplex PCR; TCRdb's table is partial and in-frame only. The data hold approximately 160,000 clones, with around 80% observed a single time. A word on this clone: What it binds is unknown.

CDR1 LNHDA and CDR2 SQIVND come from the germline V gene (reference sequence). The V gene end was trimmed by 3 bases and the J gene end by 3 bases; junction bases not matched to a gene: 1. CDR3 length equals 13 residues. General study results and limits: Presence/absence analyses took donor sequencing depth as roughly uniform. Some V segments (TRBV6-2 and TRBV6-3 among them) were excluded as indistinguishable.

The sequenced sample was PBMCs. The clonotype was recovered from a man aged 18-30 years in good health and CMV-seronegative. V usage is TRBV19 and J usage is TRBJ1-1; 7 nucleotides agree with TRBD1. CDR3 nucleotides: TGTGCCAGTAGTATTACAGGGGACACTGAAGCTTTCTTT. It encodes CASSITGDTEAFF.